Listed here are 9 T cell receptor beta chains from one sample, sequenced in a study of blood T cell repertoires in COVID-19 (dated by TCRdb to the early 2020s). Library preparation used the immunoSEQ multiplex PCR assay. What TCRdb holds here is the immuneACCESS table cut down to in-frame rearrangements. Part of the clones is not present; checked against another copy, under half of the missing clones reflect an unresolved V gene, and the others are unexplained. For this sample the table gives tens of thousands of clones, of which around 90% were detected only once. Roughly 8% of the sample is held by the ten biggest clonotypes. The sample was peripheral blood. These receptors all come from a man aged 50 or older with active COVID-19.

For the CDR3, the DNA is TGTGCCAGCAGACGAGGGACTAGCGGGAGTCTGGACATTCAGTACTTC. As protein: CASRRGTSGSLDIQYF. The chain couples TRBV5-6 to TRBJ2-4, with 14 bases aligning to TRBD2. The CDR3 loop spans 16 amino acids. Looked up from germline, CDR1 is SGHDT and CDR2 is YYEEEE. The V and J ends lost 5 bases and 8 bases, in that order; junction bases with no gene match: 9.

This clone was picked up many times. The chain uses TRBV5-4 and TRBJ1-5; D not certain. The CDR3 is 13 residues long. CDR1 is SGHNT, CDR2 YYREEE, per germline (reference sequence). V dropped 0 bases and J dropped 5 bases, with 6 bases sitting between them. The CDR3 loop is CASSLDIHQPQHF. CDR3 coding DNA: TGTGCCAGCAGCTTGGACATTCATCAGCCCCAGCATTTT.

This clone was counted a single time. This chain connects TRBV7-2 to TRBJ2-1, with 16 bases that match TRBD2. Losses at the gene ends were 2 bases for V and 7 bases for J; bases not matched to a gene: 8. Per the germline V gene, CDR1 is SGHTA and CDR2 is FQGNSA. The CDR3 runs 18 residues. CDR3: CASSLSGTSGRVGNEQFF. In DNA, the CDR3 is TGTGCCAGCAGCTTATCTGGGACTAGCGGGAGGGTAGGGAATGAGCAGTTCTTC.

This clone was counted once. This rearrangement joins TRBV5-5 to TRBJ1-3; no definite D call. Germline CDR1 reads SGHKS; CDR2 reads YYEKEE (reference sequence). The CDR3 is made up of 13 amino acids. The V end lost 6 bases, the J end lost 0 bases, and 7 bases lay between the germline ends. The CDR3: CASTGLSGNTIYF. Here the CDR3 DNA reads TGTGCCAGCACCGGACTCTCTGGAAACACCATATATTTT.

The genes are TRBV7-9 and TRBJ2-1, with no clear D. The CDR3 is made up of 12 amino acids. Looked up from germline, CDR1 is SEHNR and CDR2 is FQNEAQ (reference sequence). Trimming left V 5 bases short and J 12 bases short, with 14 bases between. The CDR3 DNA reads TGTGCCAGCAGCCTTGCCACTCTTGGGCAGTTCTTC. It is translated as CASSLATLGQFF.

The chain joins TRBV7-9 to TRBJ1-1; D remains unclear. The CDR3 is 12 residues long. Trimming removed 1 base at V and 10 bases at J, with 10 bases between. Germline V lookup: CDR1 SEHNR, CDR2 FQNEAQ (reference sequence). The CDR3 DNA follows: TGTGCCAGCAGCTTAGGGCTAGCAGCAGCTTTCTTT. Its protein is CASSLGLAAAFF.

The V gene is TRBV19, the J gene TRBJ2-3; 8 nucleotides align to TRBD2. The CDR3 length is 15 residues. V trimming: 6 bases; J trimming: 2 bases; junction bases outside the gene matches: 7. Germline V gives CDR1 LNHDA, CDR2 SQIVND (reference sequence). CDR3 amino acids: CASRLTSANTDTQYF. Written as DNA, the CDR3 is TGTGCCAGTAGGCTGACTAGCGCAAACACAGATACGCAGTATTTT.

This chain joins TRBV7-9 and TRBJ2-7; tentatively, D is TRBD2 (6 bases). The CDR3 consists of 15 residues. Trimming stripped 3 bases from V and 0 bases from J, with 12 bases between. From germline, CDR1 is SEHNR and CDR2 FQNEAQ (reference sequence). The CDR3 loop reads CASSLLRGSSYEQYF. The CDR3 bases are TGTGCCAGCAGCTTGTTGCGGGGTAGCTCCTACGAGCAGTACTTC. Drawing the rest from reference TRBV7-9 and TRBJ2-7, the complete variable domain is DTGVSQNPRHKITKRGQNVTFRCDPISEHNRLYWYRQTLGQGPEFLTYFQNEAQLEKSRLLSDRFSAERPKGSFSTLEIQRTEQGDSAMYLCASSLLRGSSYEQYFGPGTRLTVT.

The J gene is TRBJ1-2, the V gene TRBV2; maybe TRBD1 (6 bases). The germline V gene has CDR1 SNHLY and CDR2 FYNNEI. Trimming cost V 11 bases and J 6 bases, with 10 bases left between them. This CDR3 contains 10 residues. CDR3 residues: CAAGQNGYTF. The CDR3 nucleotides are TGTGCCGCAGGACAGAATGGCTACACCTTC.